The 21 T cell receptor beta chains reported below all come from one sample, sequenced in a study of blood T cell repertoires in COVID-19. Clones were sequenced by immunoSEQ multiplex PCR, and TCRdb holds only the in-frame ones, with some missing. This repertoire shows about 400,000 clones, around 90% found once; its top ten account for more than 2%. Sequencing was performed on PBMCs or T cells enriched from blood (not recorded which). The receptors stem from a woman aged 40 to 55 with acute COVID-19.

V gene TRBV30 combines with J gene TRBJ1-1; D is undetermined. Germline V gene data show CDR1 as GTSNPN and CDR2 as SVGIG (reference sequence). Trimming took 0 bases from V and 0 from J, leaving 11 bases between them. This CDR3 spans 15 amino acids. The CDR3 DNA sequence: TGTGCCTGGAGTGTAGCAGGCTCAATGAACACTGAAGCTTTCTTT. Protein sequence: CAWSVAGSMNTEAFF.

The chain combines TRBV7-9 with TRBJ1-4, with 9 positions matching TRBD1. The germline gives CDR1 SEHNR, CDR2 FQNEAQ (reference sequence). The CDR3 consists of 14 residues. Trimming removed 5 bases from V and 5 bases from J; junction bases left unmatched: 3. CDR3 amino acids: CASSTTGGNEKLFF. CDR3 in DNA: TGTGCCAGCAGCACCACAGGGGGCAATGAAAAACTGTTTTTT.

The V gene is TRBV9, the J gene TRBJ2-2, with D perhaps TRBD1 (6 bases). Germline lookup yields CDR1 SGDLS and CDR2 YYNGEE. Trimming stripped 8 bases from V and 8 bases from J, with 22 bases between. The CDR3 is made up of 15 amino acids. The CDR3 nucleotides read TGTGCCAGTCAGGGGAGAACAGGGTCGGGAGGGGAGCTGTTTTTT. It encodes CASQGRTGSGGELFF.

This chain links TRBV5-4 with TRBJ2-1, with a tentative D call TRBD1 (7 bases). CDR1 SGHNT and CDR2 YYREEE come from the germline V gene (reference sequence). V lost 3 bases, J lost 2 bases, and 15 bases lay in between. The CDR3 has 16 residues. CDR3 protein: CASSSGGLGTYNEQFF. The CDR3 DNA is TGTGCCAGCAGCTCAGGGGGGCTAGGAACCTACAATGAGCAGTTCTTC.

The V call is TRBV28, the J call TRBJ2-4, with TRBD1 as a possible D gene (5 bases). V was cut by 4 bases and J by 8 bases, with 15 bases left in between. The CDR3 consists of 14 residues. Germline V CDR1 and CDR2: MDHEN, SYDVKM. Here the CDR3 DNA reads TGTGCCAGCAGTTCGGGCCCTATCAGGGACATTCAGTACTTC. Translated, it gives CASSSGPIRDIQYF.

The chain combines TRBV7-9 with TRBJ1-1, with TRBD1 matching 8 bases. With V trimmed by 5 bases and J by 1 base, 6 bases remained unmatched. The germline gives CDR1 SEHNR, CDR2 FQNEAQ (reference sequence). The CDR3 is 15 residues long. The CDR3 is CASSRDRGRNTEAFF. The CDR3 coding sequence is TGTGCCAGCAGCAGAGACAGGGGACGGAACACTGAAGCTTTCTTT.

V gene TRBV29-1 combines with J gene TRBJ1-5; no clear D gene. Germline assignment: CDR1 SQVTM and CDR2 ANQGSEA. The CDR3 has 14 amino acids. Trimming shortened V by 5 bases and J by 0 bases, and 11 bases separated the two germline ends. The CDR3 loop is CSVRSGSSNQPQHF. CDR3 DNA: TGCAGCGTTCGATCGGGGAGTAGCAATCAGCCCCAGCATTTT. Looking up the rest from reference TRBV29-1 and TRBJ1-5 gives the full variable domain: SAVISQKPSRDICQRGTSLTIQCQVDSQVTMMFWYRQQPGQSLTLIATANQGSEATYESGFVIDKFPISRPNLTFSTLTVSNMSPEDSSIYLCSVRSGSSNQPQHFGDGTRLSIL.

CDR3 in DNA: TGTGCCAGCGGCGCCCCCCTGCGGGGCCATCAAGAGACCCAGTACTTC. Translating gives CASGAPLRGHQETQYF. The genes are TRBV4-2 and TRBJ2-5; weak D call: TRBD2 (6 bases). Germline V CDR1 and CDR2: LGHNA, YNFKEQ. The CDR3 is 16 residues long. V gave up 8 bases and J gave up 2 bases, with 21 bases separating them.

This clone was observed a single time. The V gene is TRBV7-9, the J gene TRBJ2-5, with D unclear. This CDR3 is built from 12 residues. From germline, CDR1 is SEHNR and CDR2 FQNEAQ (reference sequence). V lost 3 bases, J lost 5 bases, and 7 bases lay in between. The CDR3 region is CASSFPLETQYF. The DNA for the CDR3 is TGTGCCAGCAGCTTCCCCTTGGAGACCCAGTACTTC.

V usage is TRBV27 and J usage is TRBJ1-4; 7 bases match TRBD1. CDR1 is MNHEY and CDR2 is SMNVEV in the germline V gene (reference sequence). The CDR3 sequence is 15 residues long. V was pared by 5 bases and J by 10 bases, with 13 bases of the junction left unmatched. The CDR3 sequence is CASSTTGTRVGKLFF. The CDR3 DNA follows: TGTGCCAGCAGTACGACAGGGACCAGAGTCGGAAAACTGTTTTTT. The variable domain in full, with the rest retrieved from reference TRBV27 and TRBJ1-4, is EAQVTQNPRYLITVTGKKLTVTCSQNMNHEYMSWYRQDPGLGLRQIYYSMNVEVTDKGDVPEGYKVSRKEKRNFPLILESPSPNQTSLYFCASSTTGTRVGKLFFGSGTQLSVL.

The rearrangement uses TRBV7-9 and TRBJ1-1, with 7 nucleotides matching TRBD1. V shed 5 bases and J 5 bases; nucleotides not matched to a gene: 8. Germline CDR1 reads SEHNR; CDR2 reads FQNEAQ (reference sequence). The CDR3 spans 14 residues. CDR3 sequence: CASSTRQGGTEAFF. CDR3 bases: TGTGCCAGCAGCACCCGACAGGGCGGAACTGAAGCTTTCTTT.

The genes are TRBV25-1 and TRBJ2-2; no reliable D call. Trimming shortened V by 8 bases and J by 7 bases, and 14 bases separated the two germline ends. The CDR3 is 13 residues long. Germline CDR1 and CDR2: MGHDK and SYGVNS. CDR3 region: CASQDVLGGELFF. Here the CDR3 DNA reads TGTGCCAGCCAGGATGTATTAGGCGGGGAGCTGTTTTTT.

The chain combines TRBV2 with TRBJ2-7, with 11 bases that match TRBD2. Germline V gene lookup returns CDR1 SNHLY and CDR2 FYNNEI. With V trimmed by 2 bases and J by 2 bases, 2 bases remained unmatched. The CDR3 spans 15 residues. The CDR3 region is CASSETSGGPYEQYF. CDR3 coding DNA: TGTGCCAGCAGTGAAACTAGCGGGGGCCCCTACGAGCAGTACTTC.

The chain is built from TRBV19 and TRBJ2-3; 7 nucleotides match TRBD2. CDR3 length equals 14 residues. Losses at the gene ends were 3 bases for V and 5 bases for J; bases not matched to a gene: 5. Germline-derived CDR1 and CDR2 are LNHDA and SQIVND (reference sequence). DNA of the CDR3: TGTGCCAGTAGTATGGGGGGGGGAATAGATACGCAGTATTTT. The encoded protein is CASSMGGGIDTQYF.

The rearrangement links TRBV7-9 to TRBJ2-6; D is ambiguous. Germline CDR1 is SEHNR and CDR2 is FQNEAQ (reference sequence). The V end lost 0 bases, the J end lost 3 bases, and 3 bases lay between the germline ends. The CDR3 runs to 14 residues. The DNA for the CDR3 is TGTGCCAGCAGCTTAGCGAGTGGGGCCAACGTCCTGACTTTC. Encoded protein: CASSLASGANVLTF. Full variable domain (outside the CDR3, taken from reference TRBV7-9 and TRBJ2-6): DTGVSQNPRHKITKRGQNVTFRCDPISEHNRLYWYRQTLGQGPEFLTYFQNEAQLEKSRLLSDRFSAERPKGSFSTLEIQRTEQGDSAMYLCASSLASGANVLTFGAGSRLTVL.

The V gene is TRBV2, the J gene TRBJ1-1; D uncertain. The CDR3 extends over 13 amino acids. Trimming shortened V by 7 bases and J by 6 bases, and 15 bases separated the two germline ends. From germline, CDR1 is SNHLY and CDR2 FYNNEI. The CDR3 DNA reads TGTGCCAGCACTCGGGATGGGATTCCTGAAGCTTTCTTT. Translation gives CASTRDGIPEAFF.

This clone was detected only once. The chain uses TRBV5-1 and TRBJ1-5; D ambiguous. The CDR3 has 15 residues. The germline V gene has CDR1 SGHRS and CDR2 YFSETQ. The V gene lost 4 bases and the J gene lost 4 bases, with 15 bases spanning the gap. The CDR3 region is CASSPLPGQNQPQHF. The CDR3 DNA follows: TGCGCCAGCAGCCCACTGCCAGGTCAGAATCAGCCCCAGCATTTT.

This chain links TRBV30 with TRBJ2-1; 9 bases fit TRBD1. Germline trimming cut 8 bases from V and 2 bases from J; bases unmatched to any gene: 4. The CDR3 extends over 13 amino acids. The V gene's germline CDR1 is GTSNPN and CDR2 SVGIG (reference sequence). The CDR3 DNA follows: TGTGCCGGGAACAGGGGGCCCTACAATGAGCAGTTCTTC. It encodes CAGNRGPYNEQFF.

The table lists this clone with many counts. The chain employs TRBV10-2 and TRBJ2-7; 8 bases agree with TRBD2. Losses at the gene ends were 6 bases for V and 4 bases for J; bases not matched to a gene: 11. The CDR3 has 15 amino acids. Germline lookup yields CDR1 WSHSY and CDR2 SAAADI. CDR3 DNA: TGCGCCAGCAGATTAAGCGGGGGAGATATTTACGAGCAGTACTTC. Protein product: CASRLSGGDIYEQYF.

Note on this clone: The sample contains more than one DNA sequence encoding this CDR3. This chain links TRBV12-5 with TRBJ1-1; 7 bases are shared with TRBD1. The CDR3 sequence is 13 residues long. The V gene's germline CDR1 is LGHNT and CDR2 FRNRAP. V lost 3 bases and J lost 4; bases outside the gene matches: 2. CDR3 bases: TGTGCTAGTGGTTTACAGGGGAGCACTGAAGCTTTCTTT. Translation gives CASGLQGSTEAFF.

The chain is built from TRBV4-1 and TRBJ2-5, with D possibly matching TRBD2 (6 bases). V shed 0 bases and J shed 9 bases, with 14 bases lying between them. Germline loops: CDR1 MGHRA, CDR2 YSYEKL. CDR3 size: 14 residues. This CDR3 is CASSQDPGPGAQYF. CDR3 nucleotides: TGCGCCAGCAGCCAAGATCCCGGACCGGGGGCCCAGTACTTC.